Below, 20 T cell receptor beta chains from the same sample are listed, as sequenced in a study of blood T cell repertoires in COVID-19. Only in-frame clones appear in the TCRdb table, and some are missing; sequencing was by immunoSEQ multiplex PCR. The top ten hold around 4% of the sample, which has roughly 250,000 clones, almost 85% seen once. Sequenced sample: peripheral blood. These receptors were obtained from a man in his fifties or sixties with acute or convalescent COVID-19.

This rearrangement joins TRBV19 to TRBJ2-7, with D possibly matching TRBD1 (6 bases). Between the trimmed V and J ends, which lost 5 bases and 3 bases, there was a span of 11 bases. Germline CDR1 and CDR2: LNHDA and SQIVND (reference sequence). The CDR3 runs 13 residues. The DNA of the CDR3 is TGTGCCAGTAGTTCGGGACAATTCTACGAGCAGTACTTC. Translation gives CASSSGQFYEQYF.

The J gene is TRBJ1-2, the V gene TRBV11-3; 8 bases agree with TRBD1. The CDR3 contains 16 residues. The ends lost 4 bases at V and 3 bases at J; junction bases unmatched: 10. Germline V gene data show CDR1 as SGHNT and CDR2 as YENEEA. The CDR3 DNA is TGTGCCAGCAGCTCCCACCGGCGGGACAGGTACTATGGCTACACCTTC. It yields the protein CASSSHRRDRYYGYTF.

The chain couples TRBV3-1 (or the pseudogene TRBV3-2) to TRBJ1-2; 7 nucleotides line up with TRBD1. The V segment lost 0 bases and the J segment 7 bases; nucleotides outside the gene matches: 5. Germline CDR1 reads LGHDT; CDR2 reads YNNKEL (reference sequence). The CDR3 has 14 residues. In DNA form, the CDR3 reads TGTGCCAGCAGCCAAGAGCCAGGGGGTGTTGGCTACACCTTC. Translated: CASSQEPGGVGYTF.

The V call is TRBV19, the J call TRBJ2-7; 7 positions agree with TRBD1. The CDR3 sequence is 14 residues long. V lost 5 bases and J lost 0; bases outside the gene matches: 4. Germline V gene lookup returns CDR1 LNHDA and CDR2 SQIVND (reference sequence). The CDR3 here is CASSPGTASYEQYF. The CDR3 DNA reads TGTGCCAGTAGTCCCGGGACAGCCTCCTACGAGCAGTACTTC.

The V and J genes are TRBV12-3 or TRBV12-4 and TRBJ1-1; D not resolved. V lost 3 bases to trimming and J lost 2 bases, with 7 bases between them. This CDR3 is 13 amino acids long. The CDR3 sequence: CASSFRGNTEAFF. The CDR3 DNA is TGTGCCAGCAGTTTCCGGGGAAACACTGAAGCTTTCTTT.

This sequence joins TRBV27 and TRBJ1-5, with D possibly matching TRBD1 (6 bases). Germline CDR1 reads MNHEY; CDR2 reads SMNVEV (reference sequence). The CDR3 consists of 17 residues. The V and J ends lost 0 bases and 1 base respectively, with 13 bases between them. The CDR3 region is CASSLSQGAGSNQPQHF. CDR3 in DNA: TGTGCCAGCAGTTTATCACAGGGAGCTGGAAGCAATCAGCCCCAGCATTTT.

This chain links TRBV19 with TRBJ2-7; D unclear. Germline lookup yields CDR1 LNHDA and CDR2 SQIVND (reference sequence). The CDR3 covers 15 residues. V shed 3 bases and J shed 3 bases, with 15 bases lying between them. CDR3 sequence: CASSMFGDGFYEQYF. CDR3 nucleotide sequence: TGTGCCAGTAGTATGTTCGGAGACGGATTCTACGAGCAGTACTTC.

This clone appeared a single time. J is TRBJ2-2 and V is TRBV19; 10 bases line up with TRBD1. Unmatched junction bases numbered 6, after V lost 4 bases and J lost 4 bases. The CDR3 runs 16 residues. The germline V gene has CDR1 LNHDA and CDR2 SQIVND (reference sequence). The CDR3 protein is CASSTRQGAVTGELFF. The CDR3 DNA reads TGTGCCAGTAGTACACGACAGGGGGCGGTCACCGGGGAGCTGTTTTTT. The variable domain in full, completed from reference TRBV19 and TRBJ2-2, reads DGGITQSPKYLFRKEGQNVTLSCEQNLNHDAMYWYRQDPGQGLRLIYYSQIVNDFQKGDIAEGYSVSREKKESFPLTVTSAQKNPTAFYLCASSTRQGAVTGELFFGEGSRLTVL.

V gene TRBV2 combines with J gene TRBJ2-1, with 13 nucleotides matching TRBD2. The J segment lost 7 bases and the V segment lost 3 bases, leaving 0 bases of the junction unmatched. CDR1 and CDR2 (germline): SNHLY, FYNNEI. This CDR3 has 14 residues. The CDR3: CASSEGLAGNEQFF. The CDR3 region has the DNA TGTGCCAGCAGTGAGGGACTAGCGGGGAATGAGCAGTTCTTC.

The V gene is TRBV5-6, the J gene TRBJ1-3; 8 bases are a match to TRBD1. This CDR3 is built from 13 residues. Germline lookup yields CDR1 SGHDT and CDR2 YYEEEE. The trim removed 5 bases at V and 4 bases at J, leaving 2 bases unmatched. The CDR3 bases are TGTGCCAGCAGTGGACAGGGAGGAAACACCATATATTTT. It specifies CASSGQGGNTIYF.

This clone came up once. The chain joins TRBV11-1 to TRBJ2-1, with no clear D. This CDR3 has 13 residues. V lost 2 bases and J 8 bases, leaving 10 bases between the germline ends. CDR1 and CDR2 (germline): SGHAT, FQDESV (reference sequence). CDR3: CASSLIPRYEQFF. Here the CDR3 DNA reads TGTGCCAGCAGCTTAATCCCCAGATATGAGCAGTTCTTC.

The chain carries TRBV6-5 and TRBJ2-7; 7 nucleotides agree with TRBD2. CDR3 length equals 16 residues. Germline loops: CDR1 MNHEY, CDR2 SVGAGI. J lost 7 bases, V lost 4 bases, and 16 bases had no gene match. The CDR3 sequence: CASSLNEARGLREQYF. The CDR3 nucleotides read TGTGCCAGCAGTTTGAATGAAGCGCGGGGGTTGAGGGAGCAGTACTTC.

The gene calls are TRBV10-2 and TRBJ1-4, with 10 positions matching TRBD1. Germline V CDR1 and CDR2: WSHSY, SAAADI. Germline trimming cut 8 bases from V and 4 bases from J; bases unmatched to any gene: 13. This CDR3 region has 17 residues. CDR3 sequence reads: CASLGQGPTIFNEKLFF. The DNA of the CDR3 is TGCGCCAGCTTGGGACAGGGGCCAACCATTTTTAATGAAAAACTGTTTTTT.

In DNA form, the CDR3 reads TGTGCCAGCAGCATCAGCGGGGGGGGCGAGCAGTACTTC. Its protein is CASSISGGGEQYF. The chain carries TRBV7-3 and TRBJ2-7; 10 bases fit TRBD2. The V and J ends lost 5 bases and 6 bases, in that order; junction bases with no gene match: 4. Germline V gives CDR1 SGHTA, CDR2 FQGTGA. This CDR3 region has 13 residues. The full variable domain, completed using reference TRBV7-3 and TRBJ2-7, is GAGVSQTPSNKVTEKGKYVELRCDPISGHTALYWYRQSLGQGPEFLIYFQGTGAADDSGLPNDRFFAVRPEGSVSTLKIQRTERGDSAVYLCASSISGGGEQYFGPGTRLTVT.

The chain uses TRBV4-1 and TRBJ2-7; D may be TRBD2 (6 bases). Trimming pared 4 bases from V and 6 bases from J, leaving 16 bases between. The CDR3 runs 14 residues. In germline, CDR1 is MGHRA, CDR2 YSYEKL. CDR3 protein: CASSPEEGYPEQYF. In DNA form, the CDR3 reads TGCGCCAGCAGCCCAGAGGAGGGTTACCCCGAGCAGTACTTC.

J is TRBJ2-7 and V is TRBV13, with D unclear. Germline V lookup: CDR1 PRHDT, CDR2 FYEKMQ (reference sequence). The length of the CDR3 is 15 residues. Between the trimmed V and J ends, which lost 4 bases and 2 bases, there was a span of 15 bases. The CDR3: CASSSTSGSPYEQYF. As DNA, the CDR3 is TGTGCCAGCAGCTCCACCTCAGGTAGTCCCTACGAGCAGTACTTC.

The chain couples TRBV27 to TRBJ2-1; 9 bases line up with TRBD2. CDR3 length equals 14 residues. J lost 5 bases, V lost 5 bases, and 4 bases had no gene match. In germline, CDR1 is MNHEY, CDR2 SMNVEV (reference sequence). CDR3 amino acids: CASSRLAADNEQFF. DNA of the CDR3: TGTGCCAGCAGTCGACTAGCGGCAGACAATGAGCAGTTCTTC.

V and J are TRBV7-9 and TRBJ1-1, with 8 bases identical to TRBD1. V was pared by 2 bases and J by 7 bases, with 9 bases of the junction left unmatched. This CDR3 region has 15 residues. Germline-derived CDR1 and CDR2 are SEHNR and FQNEAQ (reference sequence). CDR3 in DNA: TGTGCCAGCAGCTTACCGAGGACAGGGAAGAGTGAAGCTTTCTTT. Protein sequence: CASSLPRTGKSEAFF.

The chain joins TRBV19 to TRBJ2-7, with a possible D match to TRBD2 (6 bases). CDR3 size: 14 residues. V lost 1 base, J lost 2 bases, and 9 bases lay in between. Germline CDR1 LNHDA, CDR2 SQIVND (reference sequence). CDR3 coding DNA: TGTGCCAGTAGTATAGTTAGCGGTCCCTACGAGCAGTACTTC. Translating gives CASSIVSGPYEQYF.

V is TRBV6-2 or TRBV6-3 and J is TRBJ2-3; possible D gene TRBD1, 5 bases. Trimming stripped 0 bases from V and 5 bases from J, with 15 bases between. There are 16 residues in the CDR3. Germline lookup yields CDR1 MNHEY and CDR2 SVGEGT. This chain's CDR3 is CASSYSIGDSGDTQYF. CDR3 nucleotide sequence: TGTGCCAGCAGTTACTCGATAGGGGATTCTGGAGATACGCAGTATTTT.